Listed below are T cell receptor beta chains from one sample, sequenced in a study of blood T cell repertoires in COVID-19. The data were produced by immunoSEQ multiplex PCR, yet TCRdb's version contains in-frame clones alone and is incomplete. This sample has about 350,000 clones, with about nine tenths found just once. Sequenced input: peripheral blood. Receptors were obtained from a man aged 25-40 years with COVID-19, enrolled during active disease. CDR3s include the opening cysteine and the closing phenylalanine or tryptophan. Fields, in order: V gene, J gene, clone size, CDR3 protein. Rows give clone size only sometimes, using once, few, many, or a class for an expanded clone.

v_gene: TRBV3-1/TRBV3-2
j_gene: TRBJ2-7
abundance: -
CDR3aa: CASSPLLAFSKEQYF

v_gene: TRBV7-9
j_gene: TRBJ2-7
abundance: -
CDR3aa: CASSFSGPYEQYF

v_gene: TRBV7-8
j_gene: TRBJ2-1
abundance: -
CDR3aa: CASSLGIGRSFYYNEQFF

v_gene: TRBV7-3
j_gene: TRBJ2-3
abundance: -
CDR3aa: CASSLNMGTDTQYF

v_gene: TRBV3-1/TRBV3-2
j_gene: TRBJ2-3
abundance: -
CDR3aa: CASSQGGLAGLTDTQYF

v_gene: TRBV6-2/TRBV6-3
j_gene: TRBJ2-4
abundance: -
CDR3aa: CASSYSRGQGNIQYF

v_gene: TRBV5-6
j_gene: TRBJ2-2
abundance: -
CDR3aa: CASSRGQTGELFF

v_gene: TRBV6-2/TRBV6-3
j_gene: TRBJ2-2
abundance: once
CDR3aa: CASSYQGGSAGELFF

v_gene: TRBV21-1
j_gene: TRBJ1-5
abundance: -
CDR3aa: CASNERDRSNQPQHF

v_gene: TRBV25-1
j_gene: TRBJ1-1
abundance: -
CDR3aa: CASSGRALTEAFF

v_gene: TRBV6-2/TRBV6-3
j_gene: TRBJ2-5
abundance: -
CDR3aa: CASSFRLAGIEETQYF

v_gene: TRBV29-1
j_gene: TRBJ1-2
abundance: once
CDR3aa: CSVLGVGTAFNYGYTF

v_gene: TRBV27
j_gene: TRBJ2-6
abundance: -
CDR3aa: CASSDRAPLSGANVLTF

v_gene: TRBV7-2
j_gene: TRBJ1-2
abundance: -
CDR3aa: CASSLASRDGYTF

v_gene: TRBV6-5
j_gene: TRBJ2-7
abundance: -
CDR3aa: CAKDRGDSYEQYF

v_gene: TRBV5-1
j_gene: TRBJ2-5
abundance: -
CDR3aa: CASRTGRETQYF

v_gene: TRBV20-1
j_gene: TRBJ2-4
abundance: -
CDR3aa: CSARLENIQYF

v_gene: TRBV6-4
j_gene: TRBJ1-1
abundance: -
CDR3aa: CASSEVKSRGLSTEAFF

v_gene: TRBV28
j_gene: TRBJ2-3
abundance: -
CDR3aa: CASSPSSGTSDTQYF